What follows is one T cell receptor beta chain and its context. Its antigen remains unidentified. The data stem from a study of T cell responses to AZD1222 COVID-19 vaccine. Study-wide points: Close to half of spike-specific TCRs reportedly recognize unmutated variant regions. Most donors were white British, females outnumbered males, and clonal diversity was possibly underestimated.

Assay: immunoSEQ multiplex PCR; the TCRdb copy retains only in-frame clones and omits some. The data show over 100,000 clones, around 87% seen once. The source of this sequence is an adult who received the AZD1222 COVID-19 vaccine. The sequencing here drew on peripheral blood, taken 28 days after the second AZD1222 dose.

The CDR3 DNA reads as TGTGCCAGCAGCTTCGGCAGGGGCGAGCAGTACTTC. Translated: CASSFGRGEQYF. The genes are TRBV11-2 and TRBJ2-7, with D perhaps TRBD1 (6 bases). The germline CDR1 and CDR2 sequences are SGHAT and FQNNGV. V dropped 3 bases and J dropped 6 bases, with 9 bases sitting between them. The CDR3 runs to 12 residues.